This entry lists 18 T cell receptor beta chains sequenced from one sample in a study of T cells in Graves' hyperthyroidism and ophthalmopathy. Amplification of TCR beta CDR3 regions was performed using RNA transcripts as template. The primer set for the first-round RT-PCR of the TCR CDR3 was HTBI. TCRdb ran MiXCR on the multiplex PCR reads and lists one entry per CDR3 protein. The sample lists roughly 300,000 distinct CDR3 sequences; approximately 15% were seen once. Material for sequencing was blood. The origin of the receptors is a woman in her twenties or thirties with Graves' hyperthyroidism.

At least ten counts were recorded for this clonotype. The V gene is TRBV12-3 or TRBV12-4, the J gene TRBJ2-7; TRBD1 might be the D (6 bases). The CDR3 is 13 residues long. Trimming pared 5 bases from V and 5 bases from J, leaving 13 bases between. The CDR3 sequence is CASSPEYRDEQYF. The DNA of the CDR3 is TGTGCCAGCAGTCCAGAGTACAGGGACGAGCAGTACTTC.

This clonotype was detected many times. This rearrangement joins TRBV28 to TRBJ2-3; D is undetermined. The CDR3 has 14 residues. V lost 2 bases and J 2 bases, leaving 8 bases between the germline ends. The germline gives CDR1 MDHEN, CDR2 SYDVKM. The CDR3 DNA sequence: TGTGCCAGCAGTTTACCGGGCCTCACAGATACGCAGTATTTT. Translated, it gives CASSLPGLTDTQYF.

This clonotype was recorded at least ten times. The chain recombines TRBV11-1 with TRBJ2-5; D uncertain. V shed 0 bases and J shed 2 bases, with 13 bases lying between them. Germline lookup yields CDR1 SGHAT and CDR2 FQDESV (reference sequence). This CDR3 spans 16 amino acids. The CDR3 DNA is TGTGCCAGCAGCTTAGCCTTAGGGCTAGGACAAGAGACCCAGTACTTC. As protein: CASSLALGLGQETQYF.

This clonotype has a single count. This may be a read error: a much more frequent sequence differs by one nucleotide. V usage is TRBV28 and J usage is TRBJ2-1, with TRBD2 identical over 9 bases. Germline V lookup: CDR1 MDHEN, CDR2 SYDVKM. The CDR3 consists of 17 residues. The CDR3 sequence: CASSSRLAGGPYNGQFF. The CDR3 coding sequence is TGTGCCAGCAGTTCACGCCTCGCGGGAGGGCCCTACAATGGGCAGTTCTTC.

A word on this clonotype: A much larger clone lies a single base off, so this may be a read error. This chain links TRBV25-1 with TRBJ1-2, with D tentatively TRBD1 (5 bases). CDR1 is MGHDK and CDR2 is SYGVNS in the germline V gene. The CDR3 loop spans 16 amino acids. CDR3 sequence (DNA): TGTACCAGCAGTGATGGTTTACGGACTCGGGGGACCGGCTACACCTTC. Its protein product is CTSSDGLRTRGTGYTF.

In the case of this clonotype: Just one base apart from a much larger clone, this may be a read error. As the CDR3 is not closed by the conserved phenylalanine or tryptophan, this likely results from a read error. The CDR3 here is CSARPYRGSETDTQYS. In DNA form, the CDR3 reads TGCAGTGCTAGACCCTACCGGGGTAGCGAGACAGATACGCAGTATTCT. The rearrangement joins TRBV20-1 to TRBJ2-3; possible D gene TRBD2, 5 bases. This CDR3 has 16 residues. V was pared by 2 bases and J by 3 bases, with 18 bases between. In germline, CDR1 is DFQATT, CDR2 SNEGSKA (reference sequence).

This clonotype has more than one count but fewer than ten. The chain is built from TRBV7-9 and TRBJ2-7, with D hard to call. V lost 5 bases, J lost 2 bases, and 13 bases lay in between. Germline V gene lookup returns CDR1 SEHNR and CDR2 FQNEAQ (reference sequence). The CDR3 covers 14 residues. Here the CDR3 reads CASSPRASTYEQYF. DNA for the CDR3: TGTGCCAGCAGCCCCAGAGCATCAACCTACGAGCAGTACTTC.

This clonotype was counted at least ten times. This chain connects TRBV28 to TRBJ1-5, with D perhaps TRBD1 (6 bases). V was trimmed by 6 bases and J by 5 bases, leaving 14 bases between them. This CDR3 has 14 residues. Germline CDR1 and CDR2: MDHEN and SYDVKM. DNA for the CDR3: TGTGCCAGCAGAACAGTGAGGGGGGATCAGCCCCAGCATTTT. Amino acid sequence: CASRTVRGDQPQHF.

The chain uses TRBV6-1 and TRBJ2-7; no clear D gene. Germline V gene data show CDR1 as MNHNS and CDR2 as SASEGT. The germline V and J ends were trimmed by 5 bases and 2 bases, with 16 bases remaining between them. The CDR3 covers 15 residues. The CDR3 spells CASSPPPGVTYEQYF. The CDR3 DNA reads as TGTGCCAGCAGTCCTCCACCCGGAGTAACCTACGAGCAGTACTTC.

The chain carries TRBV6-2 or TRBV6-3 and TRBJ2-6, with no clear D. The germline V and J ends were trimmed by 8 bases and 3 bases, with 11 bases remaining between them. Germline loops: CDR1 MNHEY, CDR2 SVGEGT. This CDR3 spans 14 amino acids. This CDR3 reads CASLQSGGANVLTF. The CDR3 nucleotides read TGTGCCAGCCTACAGTCTGGTGGGGCCAACGTCCTGACTTTC.

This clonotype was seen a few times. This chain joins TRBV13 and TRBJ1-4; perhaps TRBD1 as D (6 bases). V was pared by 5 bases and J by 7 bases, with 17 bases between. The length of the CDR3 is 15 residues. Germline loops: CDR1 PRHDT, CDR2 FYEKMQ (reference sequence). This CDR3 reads CASSLRTVGSEKLFF. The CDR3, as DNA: TGTGCCAGCAGCCTCCGGACAGTCGGAAGTGAAAAACTGTTTTTT.

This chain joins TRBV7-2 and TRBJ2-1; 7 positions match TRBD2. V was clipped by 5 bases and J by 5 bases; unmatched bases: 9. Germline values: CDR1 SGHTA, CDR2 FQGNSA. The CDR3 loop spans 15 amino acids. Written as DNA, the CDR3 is TGTGCCAGCAGCCCTGTACTAGCGTTTCACAATGAGCAGTTCTTC. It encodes CASSPVLAFHNEQFF.

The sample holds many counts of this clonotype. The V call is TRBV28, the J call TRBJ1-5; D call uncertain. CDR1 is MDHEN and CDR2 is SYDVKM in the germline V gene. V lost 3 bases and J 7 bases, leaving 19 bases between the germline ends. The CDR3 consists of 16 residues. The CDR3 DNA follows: TGTGCCAGCAGTTTGTACGACCCTTTTGGGGTACAGCCCCAGCATTTT. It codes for CASSLYDPFGVQPQHF.

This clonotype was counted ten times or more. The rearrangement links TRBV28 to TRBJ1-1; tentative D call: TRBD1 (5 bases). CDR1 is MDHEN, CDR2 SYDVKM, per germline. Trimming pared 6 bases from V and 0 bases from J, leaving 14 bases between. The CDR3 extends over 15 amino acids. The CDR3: CASSNGGYMNTEAFF. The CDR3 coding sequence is TGTGCCAGCAGCAATGGGGGATACATGAACACTGAAGCTTTCTTT.

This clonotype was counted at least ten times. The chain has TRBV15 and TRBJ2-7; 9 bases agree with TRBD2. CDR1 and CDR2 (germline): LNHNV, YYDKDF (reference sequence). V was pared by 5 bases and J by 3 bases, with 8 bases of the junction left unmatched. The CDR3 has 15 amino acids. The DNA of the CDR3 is TGTGCCACCAGCGGAGGGATGCGGGAGGGCTACGAGCAGTACTTC. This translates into CATSGGMREGYEQYF.

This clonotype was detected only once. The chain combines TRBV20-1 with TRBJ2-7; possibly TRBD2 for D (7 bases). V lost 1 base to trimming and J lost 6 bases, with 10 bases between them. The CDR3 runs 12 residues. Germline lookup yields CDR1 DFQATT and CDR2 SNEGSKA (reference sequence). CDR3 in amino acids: CSARVRGGEQYF. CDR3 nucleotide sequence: TGCAGTGCTAGAGTGAGGGGGGGCGAGCAGTACTTC.

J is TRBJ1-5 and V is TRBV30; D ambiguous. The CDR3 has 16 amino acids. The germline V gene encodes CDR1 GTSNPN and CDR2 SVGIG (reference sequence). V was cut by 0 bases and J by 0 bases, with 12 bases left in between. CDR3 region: CAWSVAGPYSNQPQHF. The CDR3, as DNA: TGTGCCTGGAGTGTTGCGGGTCCTTATAGCAATCAGCCCCAGCATTTT.

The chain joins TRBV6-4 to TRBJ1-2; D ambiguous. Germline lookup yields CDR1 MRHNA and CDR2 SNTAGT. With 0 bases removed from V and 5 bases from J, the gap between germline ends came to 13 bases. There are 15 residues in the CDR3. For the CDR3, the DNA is TGTGCCAGCAGTGACTCGATCCGGACTCCATATGGCTACACCTTC. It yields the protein CASSDSIRTPYGYTF.